Described below is a single TCR beta chain sequence and its context. Its matching antigen is unknown. This entry belongs to a study of cytomegalovirus exposure and HLA in healthy donors. The study's findings and limits: Cytomegalovirus status was reportedly diagnosed by the classifier with high specificity and sensitivity. Subsequent analysis found a tendency for first-cohort TCR clusters to co-occur within the 95 to 150 validation repertoires. The study put under 200 TCR beta chains on its list as cytomegalovirus-associated.

TCRdb's table, derived via immunoSEQ multiplex PCR, lists solely in-frame clones and lacks some. The sample gives about 180,000 clones, more than 75% of which show up once; less than 3% is in the top ten. The V gene end was trimmed by 8 bases and the J gene end by 1 base; junction bases not matched to a gene: 8. The germline V gene encodes CDR1 SGHTA and CDR2 FQGNSA. CDR3 length equals 14 residues. J is TRBJ2-7 and V is TRBV7-2; 7 bases are a match to TRBD2. Sequencing used PBMCs. The source is a young man in good health and CMV-seropositive. CDR3: CASSWGGASYEQYF. DNA of the CDR3: TGTGCCAGCTCGTGGGGGGGAGCGTCCTACGAGCAGTACTTC.